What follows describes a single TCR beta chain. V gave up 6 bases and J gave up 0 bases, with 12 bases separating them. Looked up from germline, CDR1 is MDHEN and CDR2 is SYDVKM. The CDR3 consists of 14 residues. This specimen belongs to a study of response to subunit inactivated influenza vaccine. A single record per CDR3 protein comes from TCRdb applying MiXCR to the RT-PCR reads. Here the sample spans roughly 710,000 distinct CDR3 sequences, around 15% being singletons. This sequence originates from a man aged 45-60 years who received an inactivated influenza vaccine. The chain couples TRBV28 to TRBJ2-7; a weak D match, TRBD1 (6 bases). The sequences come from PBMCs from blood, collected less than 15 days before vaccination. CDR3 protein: CASRQTGISYEQYF. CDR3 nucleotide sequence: TGTGCCAGCAGACAAACAGGGATCTCCTACGAGCAGTACTTC.